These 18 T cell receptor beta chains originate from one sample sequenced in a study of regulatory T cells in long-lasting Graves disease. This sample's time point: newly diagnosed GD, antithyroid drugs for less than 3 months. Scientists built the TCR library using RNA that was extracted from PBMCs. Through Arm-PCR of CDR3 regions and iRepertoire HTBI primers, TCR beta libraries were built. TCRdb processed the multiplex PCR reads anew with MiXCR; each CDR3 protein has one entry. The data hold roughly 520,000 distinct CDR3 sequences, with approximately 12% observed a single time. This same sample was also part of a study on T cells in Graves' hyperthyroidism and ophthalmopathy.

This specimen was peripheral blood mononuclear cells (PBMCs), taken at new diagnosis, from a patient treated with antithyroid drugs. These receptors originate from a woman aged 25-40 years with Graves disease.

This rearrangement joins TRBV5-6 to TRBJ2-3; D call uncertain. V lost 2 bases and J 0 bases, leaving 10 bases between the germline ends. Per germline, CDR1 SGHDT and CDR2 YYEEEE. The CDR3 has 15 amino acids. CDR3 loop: CASSFVTTSTDTQYF. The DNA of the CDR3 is TGTGCCAGCAGCTTCGTCACAACTAGCACAGATACGCAGTATTTT.

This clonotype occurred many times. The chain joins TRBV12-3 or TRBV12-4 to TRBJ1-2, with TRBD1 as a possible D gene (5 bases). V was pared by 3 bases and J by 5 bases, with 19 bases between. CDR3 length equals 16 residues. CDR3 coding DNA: TGTGCCAGCAGTTTTGGGGTATTGGGACTGACGTATGGCTACACCTTC. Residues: CASSFGVLGLTYGYTF.

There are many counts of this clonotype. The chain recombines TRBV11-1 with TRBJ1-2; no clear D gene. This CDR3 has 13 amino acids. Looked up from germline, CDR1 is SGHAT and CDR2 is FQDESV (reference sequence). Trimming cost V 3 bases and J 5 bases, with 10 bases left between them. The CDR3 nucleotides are TGTGCCAGCAGCTTTTCAAGCCTGTATGGCTACACCTTC. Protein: CASSFSSLYGYTF.

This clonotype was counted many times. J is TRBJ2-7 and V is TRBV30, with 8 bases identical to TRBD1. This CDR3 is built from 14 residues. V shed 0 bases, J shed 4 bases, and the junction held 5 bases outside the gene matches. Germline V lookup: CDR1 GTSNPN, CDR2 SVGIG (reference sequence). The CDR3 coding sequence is TGTGCCTGGAGTGTTCAGGGGGCGGCTTACGAGCAGTACTTC. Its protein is CAWSVQGAAYEQYF.

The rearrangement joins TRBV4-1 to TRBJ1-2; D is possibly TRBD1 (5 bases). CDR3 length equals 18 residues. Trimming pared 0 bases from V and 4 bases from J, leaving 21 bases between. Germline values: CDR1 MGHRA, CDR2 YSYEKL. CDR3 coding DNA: TGCGCCAGCAGCCAAGATTCCACTCTCGGGGCCAGGCCCTATGGCTACACCTTC. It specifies CASSQDSTLGARPYGYTF.

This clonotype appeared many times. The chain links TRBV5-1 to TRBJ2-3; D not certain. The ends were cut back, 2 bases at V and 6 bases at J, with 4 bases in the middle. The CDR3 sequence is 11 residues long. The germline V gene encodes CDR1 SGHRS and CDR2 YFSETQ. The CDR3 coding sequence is TGCGCCAGCAGCTTCATGGATACGCAGTATTTT. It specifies CASSFMDTQYF.

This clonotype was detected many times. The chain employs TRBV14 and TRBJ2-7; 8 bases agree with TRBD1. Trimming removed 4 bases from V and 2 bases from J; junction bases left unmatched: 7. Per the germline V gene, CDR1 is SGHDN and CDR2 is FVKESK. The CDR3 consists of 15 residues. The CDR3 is CASSRRQGLTYEQYF. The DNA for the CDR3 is TGTGCCAGCAGCCGCAGACAGGGGCTCACCTACGAGCAGTACTTC.

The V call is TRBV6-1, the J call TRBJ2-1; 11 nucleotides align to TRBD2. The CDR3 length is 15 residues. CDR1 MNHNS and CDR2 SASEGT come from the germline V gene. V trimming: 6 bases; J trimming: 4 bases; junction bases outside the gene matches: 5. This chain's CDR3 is CASRLAGVSYNEQFF. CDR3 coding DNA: TGTGCCAGCAGACTAGCGGGAGTTTCATACAATGAGCAGTTCTTC.

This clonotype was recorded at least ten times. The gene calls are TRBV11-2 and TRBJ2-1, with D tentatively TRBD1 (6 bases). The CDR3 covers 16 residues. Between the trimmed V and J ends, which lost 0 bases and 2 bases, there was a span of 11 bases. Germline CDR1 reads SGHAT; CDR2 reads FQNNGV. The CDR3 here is CASSLDAGTTYNEQFF. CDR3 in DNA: TGTGCCAGCAGCTTAGATGCAGGGACAACCTACAATGAGCAGTTCTTC.

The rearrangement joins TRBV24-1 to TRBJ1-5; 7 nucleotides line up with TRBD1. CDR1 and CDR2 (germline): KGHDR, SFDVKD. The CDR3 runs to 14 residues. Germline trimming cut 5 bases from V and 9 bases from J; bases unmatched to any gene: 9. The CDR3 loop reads CATSGGDSPGPQHF. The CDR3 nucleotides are TGTGCCACCAGTGGCGGGGACAGCCCGGGGCCCCAGCATTTT.

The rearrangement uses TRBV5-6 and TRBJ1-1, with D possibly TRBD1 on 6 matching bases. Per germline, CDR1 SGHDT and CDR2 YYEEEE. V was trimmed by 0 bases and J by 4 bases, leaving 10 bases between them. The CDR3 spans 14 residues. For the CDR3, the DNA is TGTGCCAGCAGCTTGGTCGGGGGCCCCACTGAAGCTTTCTTT. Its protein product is CASSLVGGPTEAFF.

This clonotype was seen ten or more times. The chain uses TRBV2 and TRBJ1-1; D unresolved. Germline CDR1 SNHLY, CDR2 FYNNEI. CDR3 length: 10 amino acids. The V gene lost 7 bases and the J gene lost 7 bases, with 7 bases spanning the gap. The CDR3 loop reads CASILHEAFF. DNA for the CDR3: TGTGCCAGCATTTTGCATGAAGCTTTCTTT.

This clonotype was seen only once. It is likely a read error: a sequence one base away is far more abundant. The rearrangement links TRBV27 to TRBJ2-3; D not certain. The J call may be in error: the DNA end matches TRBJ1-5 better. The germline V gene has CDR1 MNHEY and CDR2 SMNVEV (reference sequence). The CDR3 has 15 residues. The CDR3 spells CASSGHSSSTDTQHF. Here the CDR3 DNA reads TGTGCCAGTAGCGGTCACTCCTCTAGCACAGATACGCAGCATTTT.

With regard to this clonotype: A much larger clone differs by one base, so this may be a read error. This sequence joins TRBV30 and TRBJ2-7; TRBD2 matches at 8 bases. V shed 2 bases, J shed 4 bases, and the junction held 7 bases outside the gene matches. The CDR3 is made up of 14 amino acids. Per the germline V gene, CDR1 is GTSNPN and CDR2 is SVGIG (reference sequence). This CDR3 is CAWSRGLEFYEQYF. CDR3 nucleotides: TGTGCCTGGAGTCGGGGACTAGAATTTTACGAGCAGTACTTC.

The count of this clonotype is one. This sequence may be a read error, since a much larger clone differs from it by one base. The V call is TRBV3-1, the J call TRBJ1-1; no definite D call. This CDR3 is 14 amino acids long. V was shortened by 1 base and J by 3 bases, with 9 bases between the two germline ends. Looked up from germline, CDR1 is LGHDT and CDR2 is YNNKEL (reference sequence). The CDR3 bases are TGTGCCAGCAGCCAAGTCCCCCGAGACACTGAAGCTTTCTTT. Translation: CASSQVPRDTEAFF.

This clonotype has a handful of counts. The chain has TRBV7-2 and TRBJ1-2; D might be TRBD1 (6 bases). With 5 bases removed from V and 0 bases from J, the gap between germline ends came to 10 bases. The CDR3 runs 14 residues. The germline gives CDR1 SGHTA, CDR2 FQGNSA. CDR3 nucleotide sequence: TGTGCCAGCAGCCTAAGGGACACTAACTATGGCTACACCTTC. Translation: CASSLRDTNYGYTF.

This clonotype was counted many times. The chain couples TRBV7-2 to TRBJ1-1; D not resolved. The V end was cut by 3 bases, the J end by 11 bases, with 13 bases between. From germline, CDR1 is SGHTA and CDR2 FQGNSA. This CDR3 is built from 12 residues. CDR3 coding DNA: TGTGCCAGCAGCTTTCGTGGCGCTCGGGCTTTCTTT. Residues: CASSFRGARAFF.

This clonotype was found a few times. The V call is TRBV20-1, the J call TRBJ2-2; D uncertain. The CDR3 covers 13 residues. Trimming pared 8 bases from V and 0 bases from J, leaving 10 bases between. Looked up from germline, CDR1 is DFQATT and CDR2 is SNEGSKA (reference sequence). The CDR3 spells CSSLGANTGELFF. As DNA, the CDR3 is TGCAGTTCCCTAGGAGCGAACACCGGGGAGCTGTTTTTT.